The sequence of this T cell receptor beta chain was determined in a study of T cell repertoires in cytomegalovirus infection. Study-wide context: An indication of both CMV infection and matching HLA type came from public TCR beta signatures.

V gave up 5 bases and J gave up 1 base; unmatched junction bases: 4. CDR1 is MNHNY, CDR2 SVGAGI, per germline (reference sequence). The CDR3 covers 15 residues. This clonotype was seen at least ten times. The antigen is unknown. TCRdb reprocessed the reads with MiXCR, giving one entry per CDR3 protein. Of some 230,000 distinct CDR3 sequences detected, 22% appear once; the ten largest clones hold 18%. Study results and limitations: Cumulative public TCR beta family frequency identified carriers of CMV plus the relevant HLA. It was HLA-C-restricted CMV-specific TCR beta clonotypes that dominated the response ex vivo.

The chain employs TRBV6-6 and TRBJ2-5; 10 bases are shared with TRBD1. Sequencing was done on a sample of CD8+ T cells from PBMCs. The source is a human donor in good health (CMV status not recorded). Some clones in this sample may be carry-over from other donors' samples. The CDR3 spells CASSPWDRGQETQYF. The CDR3 DNA follows: TGTGCCAGCAGTCCCTGGGACAGGGGCCAAGAGACCCAGTACTTC.